These 5 T cell receptor beta chains originate from one sample sequenced in a study of blood T cells in healthy people across ages. Using a J-beta primer mix together with a sample-barcoded 5' primer, a second PCR was run for roughly 6 to 12 cycles. TCRdb used MiXCR to reprocess the 5' RACE reads, holding one entry per CDR3 protein. The sample has some 1.4 million distinct CDR3 sequences; around 42% are singletons. The sample consisted of blood. Receptors were obtained from a young woman in good health.

The chain links TRBV3-1 to TRBJ2-5; TRBD2 is a possible D gene (5 bases). The DNA end is a closer match to TRBJ2-7, so the J assignment may be wrong. CDR3 size: 14 residues. Germline CDR1 LGHDT, CDR2 YNNKEL (reference sequence). CDR3 sequence: CASSQGAEPLEQYF. Written as DNA, the CDR3 is TGTGCCAGCAGCCAGGGAGCGGAGCCCCTCGAGCAGTACTTC.

With regard to this clonotype: The junction does not match germline at one end; this may be a read error. The chain uses TRBV28 and TRBJ1-2; tentatively, D is TRBD1 (5 bases). This CDR3 is built from 13 residues. Germline values: CDR1 MDHEN, CDR2 SYDVKM. The DNA for the CDR3 is TGTGCCAGCAGGCAGGGCGTGGGCTATGACTACACCTTC. This sequence encodes CASRQGVGYDYTF.

This chain uses TRBV27 with TRBJ2-2; a weak D match, TRBD1 (6 bases). From germline, CDR1 is MNHEY and CDR2 SMNVEV (reference sequence). This CDR3 has 13 amino acids. V lost 11 bases and J lost 1, with 11 bases in between. Here the CDR3 DNA reads TGTGCCGCCAGGGGAATGAACACCGGGGAGCTGTTTTTT. Its translation is CAARGMNTGELFF.

V usage is TRBV6-1 and J usage is TRBJ2-3; 10 nucleotides line up with TRBD2. Trimming removed 1 base from V and 0 bases from J; junction bases left unmatched: 10. The CDR3 runs to 19 residues. The V gene's germline CDR1 is MNHNS and CDR2 SASEGT. Written as DNA, the CDR3 is TGTGCCAGCAGTGAAGGTTGGGATACTAGCGGGGAGAGCACAGATACGCAGTATTTT. It translates to CASSEGWDTSGESTDTQYF.

This clonotype came up a few times. The chain uses TRBV12-3 or TRBV12-4 and TRBJ1-2; unclear D gene. CDR3 length equals 15 residues. V lost 3 bases and J 7 bases, leaving 18 bases between the germline ends. This CDR3 is CASSFGRATVSGYTF. CDR3 nucleotide sequence: TGTGCCAGCAGTTTCGGTAGGGCCACAGTGTCTGGCTACACCTTC.